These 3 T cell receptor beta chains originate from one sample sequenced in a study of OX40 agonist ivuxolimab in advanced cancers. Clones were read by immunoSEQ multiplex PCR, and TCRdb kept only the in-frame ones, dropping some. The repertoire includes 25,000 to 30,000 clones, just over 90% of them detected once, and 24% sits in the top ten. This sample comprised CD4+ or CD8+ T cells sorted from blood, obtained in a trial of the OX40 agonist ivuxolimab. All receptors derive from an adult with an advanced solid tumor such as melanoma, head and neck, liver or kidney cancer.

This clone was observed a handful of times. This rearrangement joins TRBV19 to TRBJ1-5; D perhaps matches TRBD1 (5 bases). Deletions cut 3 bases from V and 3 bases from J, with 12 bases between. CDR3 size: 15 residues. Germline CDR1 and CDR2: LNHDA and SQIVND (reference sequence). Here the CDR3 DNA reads TGTGCCAGTAGTATTCTAACAGGATTCAATCAGCCCCAGCATTTT. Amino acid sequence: CASSILTGFNQPQHF.

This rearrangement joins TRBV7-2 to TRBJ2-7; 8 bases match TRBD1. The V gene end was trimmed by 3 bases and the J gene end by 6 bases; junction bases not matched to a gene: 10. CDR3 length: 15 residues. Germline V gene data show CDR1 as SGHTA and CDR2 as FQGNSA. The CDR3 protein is CASSFRQGALGEQYF. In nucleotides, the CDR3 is TGTGCCAGCAGCTTCAGGCAGGGGGCCCTGGGCGAGCAGTACTTC.

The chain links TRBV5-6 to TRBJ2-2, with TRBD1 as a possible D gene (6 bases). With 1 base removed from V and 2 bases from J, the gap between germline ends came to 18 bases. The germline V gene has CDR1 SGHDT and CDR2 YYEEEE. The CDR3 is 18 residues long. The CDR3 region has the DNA TGTGCCAGCAGCTTGATTACCCTCAGGGGACCCAACACCGGGGAGCTGTTTTTT. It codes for CASSLITLRGPNTGELFF. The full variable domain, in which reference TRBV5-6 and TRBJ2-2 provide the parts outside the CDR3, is DAGVTQSPTHLIKTRGQQVTLRCSPKSGHDTVSWYQQALGQGPQFIFQYYEEEERQRGNFPDRFSGHQFPNYSSELNVNALLLGDSALYLCASSLITLRGPNTGELFFGEGSRLTVL.